This paragraph reports one T cell receptor beta chain. What it binds is not known. The junction had 7 bases not matched to a gene; V was cut back by 5 bases and J by 1 base. This CDR3 is 16 amino acids long. From germline, CDR1 is SGHTA and CDR2 FQGNSA. Every subset had its genomic DNA shared out evenly among several immunoSEQ plates. Sequencing was performed with immunoSEQ multiplex PCR; in TCRdb, only in-frame clones are kept and a portion is missing. The repertoire includes about 1.4 million clones, 96% of them detected once, and 0.95% to 1.5% sits in the top ten. The data derive from a study of shared clonotypes between healthy human individuals. Study information: The people who gave samples were a couple of women and a few men aged 18 to 49.

Study-wide results and caveats: Some naive CD4 clonotypes, roughly 4.5%, turned up in common across several donors. In contrast to clonotypes shared by all four donors, non-shared clonotypes had lower generation probabilities.

This receptor was taken from a man aged 25-40 years in good health. Material: naive CD4+ T cells sorted from blood. Subset meaning: CD45RA+ positively selected. This chain uses TRBV7-2 with TRBJ2-2; 7 bases map to TRBD1. The CDR3 nucleotides are TGTGCCAGCAGCCATCCGGGACAGTTGAACACCGGGGAGCTGTTTTTT. Protein sequence: CASSHPGQLNTGELFF.